One sample yielded the 27 T cell receptor beta chains listed below, sequenced in a study of shared clonotypes between healthy human individuals (dated by TCRdb to about 2020). CD8 naive samples were obtained by positive selection for CCR7 among CD45RO-negative cells, yielding a CD45RA+CCR7+ population from which TemRA cells were excluded. Library creation used the immunoSEQ multiplex PCR assay. TCRdb re-hosts the immuneACCESS table, in-frame sequences only. Its copies lack some clones; in the studies checked, an unresolved V gene accounts for under half of them, and the cause for the rest is not known. Counted in this sample were hundreds of thousands of clones; roughly 96% of them appeared once. The top ten clones comprise approximately 0.12% of the sample. The sequenced material came from naive CD8+ T cells sorted from blood. The cell subset or site label on this specimen signifies: CD45RA+CCR7+. These TCRs come from a woman aged 30 to 39 in good health.

V is TRBV15 and J is TRBJ1-2; 9 bases line up with TRBD1. CDR3 length equals 17 residues. In germline, CDR1 is LNHNV, CDR2 YYDKDF (reference sequence). V gave up 3 bases and J gave up 6 bases; unmatched junction bases: 14. CDR3 coding DNA: TGTGCCACCAGCAGTGCATGGCTGACAGGGGGTAAAGATGGCTACACCTTC. Amino acid sequence: CATSSAWLTGGKDGYTF.

This chain uses TRBV9 with TRBJ2-7; unclear D gene. The ends were cut back, 0 bases at V and 0 bases at J, with 13 bases in the middle. CDR3 size: 16 residues. Germline CDR1 SGDLS, CDR2 YYNGEE. The CDR3 DNA reads as TGTGCCAGCAGCGTAGCTTCCAACAGATACTCCTACGAGCAGTACTTC. It yields the protein CASSVASNRYSYEQYF.

On this clone: The identical CDR3 is also encoded by other nucleotide sequences in the sample. The chain recombines TRBV27 with TRBJ2-3; D is uncertain. Germline-derived CDR1 and CDR2 are MNHEY and SMNVEV (reference sequence). This CDR3 has 13 residues. The V end was cut by 5 bases, the J end by 0 bases, with 6 bases between. This CDR3 is CASSAVSTDTQYF. The CDR3 region has the DNA TGTGCCAGCAGTGCGGTTAGCACAGATACGCAGTATTTT.

The chain carries TRBV10-3 and TRBJ1-1, with D possibly being TRBD1 (6 bases). Trimming removed 2 bases at V and 4 bases at J, with 11 bases between. The germline CDR1 and CDR2 sequences are ENHRY and SYGVKD. The CDR3 length is 14 residues. CDR3 DNA sequence: TGTGCCATCAGTGAGACGGGGGCGAGCACTGAAGCTTTCTTT. Translating gives CAISETGASTEAFF.

Regarding this clone: The same CDR3 arises from other DNA sequences in this sample as well. V gene TRBV27 combines with J gene TRBJ1-1, with D unresolved. Germline-derived CDR1 and CDR2 are MNHEY and SMNVEV (reference sequence). V shed 6 bases and J shed 0 bases, with 11 bases lying between them. The CDR3 consists of 14 residues. The CDR3 sequence: CASSLDGMNTEAFF. As DNA, the CDR3 is TGTGCCAGCAGCCTAGACGGCATGAACACTGAAGCTTTCTTT.

The chain combines TRBV13 with TRBJ1-1; D unclear. The CDR3 has 16 amino acids. V was shortened by 0 bases and J by 3 bases, with 14 bases between the two germline ends. Looked up from germline, CDR1 is PRHDT and CDR2 is FYEKMQ (reference sequence). CDR3 DNA: TGTGCCAGCAGCTTAGGGTCGGTAATTCGGGACACTGAAGCTTTCTTT. Translation gives CASSLGSVIRDTEAFF. The entire variable domain, with the rest obtained from reference TRBV13 and TRBJ1-1, is as follows: AAGVIQSPRHLIKEKRETATLKCYPIPRHDTVYWYQQGPGQDPQFLISFYEKMQSDKGSIPDRFSAQQFSDYHSELNMSSLELGDSALYFCASSLGSVIRDTEAFFGQGTRLTVV.

The V gene is TRBV5-5, the J gene TRBJ1-5; D not certain. The germline CDR1 and CDR2 sequences are SGHKS and YYEKEE (reference sequence). The CDR3 spans 13 residues. With 1 base removed from V and 4 bases from J, the gap between germline ends came to 6 bases. The CDR3 DNA sequence: TGTGCCAGCAGCTTGACGGCGAATCAGCCCCAGCATTTT. Protein: CASSLTANQPQHF.

The gene calls are TRBV5-1 and TRBJ2-3; 8 bases map to TRBD1. The CDR3 covers 14 residues. The V gene end was trimmed by 4 bases and the J gene end by 3 bases; junction bases not matched to a gene: 4. From germline, CDR1 is SGHRS and CDR2 YFSETQ. CDR3 sequence: CASSLRTGTDTQYF. The CDR3 region has the DNA TGCGCCAGCAGCCTAAGGACAGGGACAGATACGCAGTATTTT.

J is TRBJ1-2 and V is TRBV15; TRBD1 is a possible D gene (6 bases). Looked up from germline, CDR1 is LNHNV and CDR2 is YYDKDF (reference sequence). This CDR3 spans 13 amino acids. V dropped 1 base and J dropped 8 bases, with 11 bases sitting between them. DNA for the CDR3: TGTGCCACCAGCAGAGCTGGGGGCGCAGGCTACACCTTC. As protein: CATSRAGGAGYTF.

CDR3 bases: TGTGCCAGCAGGGACAGGGTGGTGGACACCTTC. Translating gives CASRDRVVDTF. The rearrangement joins TRBV28 to TRBJ1-2, with 8 bases that match TRBD1. The length of the CDR3 is 11 residues. Trimming cost V 6 bases and J 12 bases; bases outside gene matches: 6. Germline CDR1 MDHEN, CDR2 SYDVKM.

This clone was observed once. The J gene is TRBJ1-4, the V gene TRBV27; no definite D call. Trimming took 3 bases from V and 7 from J, leaving 18 bases between them. The CDR3 runs 16 residues. CDR1 is MNHEY and CDR2 is SMNVEV in the germline V gene (reference sequence). The CDR3 nucleotides read TGTGCCAGCAGTTTCCATTATGGGGAACTGGGTGAAAAACTGTTTTTT. It translates to CASSFHYGELGEKLFF.

V and J are TRBV5-1 and TRBJ2-7; possibly TRBD1 for D (6 bases). From germline, CDR1 is SGHRS and CDR2 YFSETQ. CDR3 length: 18 amino acids. Trimming removed 0 bases from V and 3 bases from J, with 22 bases in between. CDR3 DNA sequence: TGCGCCAGCAGCTTGGACCATAGGGACACGGAAGCCGGCTACGAGCAGTACTTC. Protein product: CASSLDHRDTEAGYEQYF.

The chain has TRBV5-4 and TRBJ2-7, with TRBD1 identical over 7 bases. The CDR3 contains 15 residues. The germline V gene has CDR1 SGHNT and CDR2 YYREEE (reference sequence). The trim removed 0 bases at V and 2 bases at J, leaving 5 bases unmatched. The CDR3 nucleotides are TGTGCCAGCAGCTTGGCCTTAACAGGGGCCTACGAGCAGTACTTC. Translation: CASSLALTGAYEQYF.

The chain is built from TRBV2 and TRBJ1-2, with 7 bases lining up with TRBD1. The V and J ends lost 3 bases and 2 bases, in that order; junction bases with no gene match: 9. The CDR3 contains 16 residues. In germline, CDR1 is SNHLY, CDR2 FYNNEI. Here the CDR3 reads CASSETGSLLNYGYTF. Here the CDR3 DNA reads TGTGCCAGCAGTGAGACAGGGTCCCTACTAAACTATGGCTACACCTTC.

The CDR3 reads CASSLDRLVGGPHEQYF. The CDR3 coding sequence is TGTGCCAGCAGCTTAGATCGCTTAGTGGGAGGGCCCCACGAGCAGTACTTC. J is TRBJ2-7 and V is TRBV7-9; the match to TRBD2 covers 7 bases. Germline trimming cut 1 base from V and 5 bases from J; bases unmatched to any gene: 14. The CDR3 loop spans 17 amino acids. Germline values: CDR1 SEHNR, CDR2 FQNEAQ (reference sequence).

CDR3 in amino acids: CASSESRRAEYYYEQYF. In DNA form, the CDR3 reads TGTGCCAGCAGTGAATCTCGGAGGGCCGAATATTACTACGAGCAGTACTTC. The chain combines TRBV6-1 with TRBJ2-7, with D perhaps matching TRBD2 (6 bases). CDR3 length: 17 amino acids. Germline V gives CDR1 MNHNS, CDR2 SASEGT. Trimming removed 2 bases at V and 3 bases at J, with 20 bases between.

The gene calls are TRBV25-1 and TRBJ1-2, with D perhaps TRBD1 (5 bases). Germline CDR1 is MGHDK and CDR2 is SYGVNS. This CDR3 has 13 residues. Trimming left V 3 bases short and J 8 bases short, with 13 bases between. The CDR3 reads CASSEGGVGGYTF. The CDR3 DNA follows: TGTGCCAGCAGTGAGGGAGGGGTTGGCGGCTACACCTTC.

The rearrangement uses TRBV13 and TRBJ2-7, with 9 bases identical to TRBD2. Germline CDR1 reads PRHDT; CDR2 reads FYEKMQ (reference sequence). V trimming: 5 bases; J trimming: 3 bases; junction bases outside the gene matches: 8. CDR3 size: 15 residues. CDR3 in amino acids: CASSPGSGSYYEQYF. In DNA, the CDR3 is TGTGCCAGCAGCCCAGGTAGCGGGAGTTACTACGAGCAGTACTTC.

The V call is TRBV28, the J call TRBJ2-1; D possibly corresponds to TRBD1 (5 bases). CDR3 length: 16 amino acids. Germline V gene sequence: CDR1 MDHEN, CDR2 SYDVKM. V lost 5 bases and J lost 3, with 17 bases in between. CDR3 amino acids: CASSTRVGANYNEQFF. The CDR3 DNA is TGTGCCAGCAGTACAAGGGTAGGGGCTAACTACAATGAGCAGTTCTTC.

The chain joins TRBV10-2 to TRBJ1-2; D unresolved. The germline V and J ends were trimmed by 2 bases and 13 bases, with 14 bases remaining between them. Germline CDR1 and CDR2: WSHSY and SAAADI. The CDR3 is 12 residues long. The CDR3: CASSEVHRGGTF. CDR3 nucleotide sequence: TGCGCCAGCAGTGAGGTACATCGGGGAGGCACCTTC.

The J gene is TRBJ2-2, the V gene TRBV28; D remains ambiguous. The CDR3 has 13 amino acids. Trimming shortened V by 8 bases and J by 3 bases, and 10 bases separated the two germline ends. Germline V gene data show CDR1 as MDHEN and CDR2 as SYDVKM. DNA of the CDR3: TGTGCCAGCCGACACCTTGACACCGGGGAGCTGTTTTTT. Translated: CASRHLDTGELFF.

The rearrangement links TRBV5-1 to TRBJ2-3; D is unresolved. The CDR3 is made up of 13 amino acids. The V end was cut by 7 bases, the J end by 6 bases, with 15 bases between. Germline V gene lookup returns CDR1 SGHRS and CDR2 YFSETQ. CDR3 sequence (DNA): TGCGCCAGCTTGGACGGTCATTCCGATACGCAGTATTTT. Translating gives CASLDGHSDTQYF.

This rearrangement joins TRBV6-5 to TRBJ1-1; 8 bases line up with TRBD1. This CDR3 is 15 amino acids long. Unmatched junction bases numbered 8, after V lost 4 bases and J lost 4 bases. Germline V gene data show CDR1 as MNHEY and CDR2 as SVGAGI. The chain's CDR3 is CASSSEDRASTEAFF. The CDR3 bases are TGTGCCAGCAGTTCCGAGGACAGGGCAAGCACTGAAGCTTTCTTT.

The CDR3: CASSYKRGSGLAGYEQFF. The CDR3 DNA sequence: TGTGCCAGCAGCTACAAGAGGGGGTCGGGACTAGCGGGCTATGAGCAGTTCTTC. The chain combines TRBV14 with TRBJ2-1; 12 positions agree with TRBD2. Trimming took 5 bases from V and 8 from J; bases not matched to a gene: 16. CDR1 is SGHDN, CDR2 FVKESK, per germline. This CDR3 comprises 18 residues. Based on the CDR3 plus reference TRBV14 and TRBJ2-1, the full variable domain is EAGVTQFPSHSVIEKGQTVTLRCDPISGHDNLYWYRRVMGKEIKFLLHFVKESKQDESGMPNNRFLAERTGGTYSTLKVQPAELEDSGVYFCASSYKRGSGLAGYEQFFGPGTRLTVL.

The chain joins TRBV11-3 to TRBJ2-1, with TRBD2 matching 16 bases. Germline trimming cut 5 bases from V and 10 bases from J; bases unmatched to any gene: 11. Germline V CDR1 and CDR2: SGHNT, YENEEA. The CDR3 has 17 residues. The chain's CDR3 is CASSQRPGLAGGKEQFF. CDR3 nucleotides: TGTGCCAGCAGCCAACGGCCGGGACTAGCGGGAGGGAAGGAGCAGTTCTTC.

The V and J genes are TRBV4-1 and TRBJ2-7; 8 bases fit TRBD1. Germline-derived CDR1 and CDR2 are MGHRA and YSYEKL. The V segment lost 1 base and the J segment 5 bases; nucleotides outside the gene matches: 7. The CDR3 consists of 15 residues. This chain's CDR3 is CASSQGTGTGHEQYF. The DNA for the CDR3 is TGCGCCAGCAGCCAAGGGACAGGGACGGGACACGAGCAGTACTTC.

Notes on this clone: This is likely a read error, given that the CDR3 carries no conserved phenylalanine or tryptophan at its end. This chain links TRBV28 with TRBJ1-2; no clear D gene. Germline CDR1 MDHEN, CDR2 SYDVKM. The CDR3 spans 13 residues. V was cut by 5 bases and J by 7 bases, with 14 bases left in between. The CDR3 nucleotides read TGTGCCAGCAGTCATGCAGAGAGTCTTGGCTACACCTCC. Protein sequence: CASSHAESLGYTS.